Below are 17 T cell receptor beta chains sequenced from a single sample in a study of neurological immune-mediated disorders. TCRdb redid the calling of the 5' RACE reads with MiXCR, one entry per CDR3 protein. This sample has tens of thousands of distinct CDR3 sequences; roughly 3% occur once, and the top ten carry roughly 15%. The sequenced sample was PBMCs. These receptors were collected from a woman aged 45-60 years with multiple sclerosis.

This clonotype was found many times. The CDR3, as DNA: TGTGCCAGCAGTGAGACAGGGGGATCTAGCACAGATACGCAGTATTTT. It yields the protein CASSETGGSSTDTQYF. The chain links TRBV25-1 to TRBJ2-3; 9 nucleotides line up with TRBD1. V dropped 3 bases and J dropped 0; count of bases not matched to a gene: 4. This CDR3 contains 16 residues. Per the germline V gene, CDR1 is MGHDK and CDR2 is SYGVNS.

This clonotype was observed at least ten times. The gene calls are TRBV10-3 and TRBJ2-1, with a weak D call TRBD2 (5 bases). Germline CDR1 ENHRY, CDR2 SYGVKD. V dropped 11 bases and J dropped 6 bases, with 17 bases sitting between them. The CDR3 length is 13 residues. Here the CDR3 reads CASYGDSGNEQFF. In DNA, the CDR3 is TGTGCCTCTTACGGGGATTCCGGCAATGAGCAGTTCTTC.

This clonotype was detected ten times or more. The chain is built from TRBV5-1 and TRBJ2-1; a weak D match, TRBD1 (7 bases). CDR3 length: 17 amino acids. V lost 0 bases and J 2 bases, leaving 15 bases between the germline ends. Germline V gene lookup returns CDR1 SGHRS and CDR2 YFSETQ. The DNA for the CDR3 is TGCGCCAGCAGCTTGGGTTGGGACAGCGGGCCCTACAATGAGCAGTTCTTC. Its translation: CASSLGWDSGPYNEQFF.

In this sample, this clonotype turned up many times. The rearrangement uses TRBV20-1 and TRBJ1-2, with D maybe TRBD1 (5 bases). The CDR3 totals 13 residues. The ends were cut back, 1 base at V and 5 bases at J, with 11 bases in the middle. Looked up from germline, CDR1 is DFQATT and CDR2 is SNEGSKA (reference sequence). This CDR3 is CSARGMGGYGYTF. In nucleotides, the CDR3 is TGCAGTGCTAGAGGGATGGGGGGTTATGGCTACACCTTC.

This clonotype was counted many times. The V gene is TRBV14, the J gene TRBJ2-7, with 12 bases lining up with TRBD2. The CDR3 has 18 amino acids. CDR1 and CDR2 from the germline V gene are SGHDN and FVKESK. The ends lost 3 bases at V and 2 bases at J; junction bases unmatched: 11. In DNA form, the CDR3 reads TGTGCCAGCAGCCAGCGCCCGGGACTAGCGGGTTATCCCTACGAGCAGTACTTC. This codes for CASSQRPGLAGYPYEQYF.

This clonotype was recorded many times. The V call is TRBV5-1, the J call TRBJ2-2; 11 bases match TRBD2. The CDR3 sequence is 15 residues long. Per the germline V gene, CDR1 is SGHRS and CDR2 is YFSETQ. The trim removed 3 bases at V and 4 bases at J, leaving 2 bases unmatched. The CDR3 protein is CASSSGTSGTGELFF. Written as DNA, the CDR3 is TGCGCCAGCAGCTCCGGGACTAGCGGCACCGGGGAGCTGTTTTTT.

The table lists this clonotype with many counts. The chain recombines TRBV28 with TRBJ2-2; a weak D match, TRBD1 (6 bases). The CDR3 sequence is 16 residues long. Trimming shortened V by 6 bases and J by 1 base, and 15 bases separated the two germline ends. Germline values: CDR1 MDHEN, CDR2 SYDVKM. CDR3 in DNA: TGTGCCAGCAGCCTCGAAAGGGGGTTGAACACCGGGGAGCTGTTTTTT. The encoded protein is CASSLERGLNTGELFF.

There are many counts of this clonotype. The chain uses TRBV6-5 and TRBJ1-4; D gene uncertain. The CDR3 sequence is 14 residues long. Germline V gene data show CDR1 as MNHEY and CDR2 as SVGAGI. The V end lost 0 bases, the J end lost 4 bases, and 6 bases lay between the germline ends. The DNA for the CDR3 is TGTGCCAGCAGTTACTCGGGGATTAATGAAAAACTGTTTTTT. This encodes CASSYSGINEKLFF.

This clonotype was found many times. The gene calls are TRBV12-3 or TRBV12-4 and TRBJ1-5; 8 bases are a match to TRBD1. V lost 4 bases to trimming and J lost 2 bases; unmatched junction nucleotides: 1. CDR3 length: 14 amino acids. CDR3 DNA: TGTGCCAGCAGTTCGACAGGGGGCAATCAGCCCCAGCATTTT. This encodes CASSSTGGNQPQHF.

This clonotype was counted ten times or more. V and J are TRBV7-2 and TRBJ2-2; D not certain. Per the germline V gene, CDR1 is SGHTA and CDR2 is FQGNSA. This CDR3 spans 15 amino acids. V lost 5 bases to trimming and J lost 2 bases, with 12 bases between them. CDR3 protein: CASSQEGLNTGELFF. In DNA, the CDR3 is TGTGCCAGCAGCCAGGAAGGGCTAAACACCGGGGAGCTGTTTTTT. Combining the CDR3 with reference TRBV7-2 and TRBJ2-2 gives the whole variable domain GAGVSQSPSNKVTEKGKDVELRCDPISGHTALYWYRQSLGQGLEFLIYFQGNSAPDKSGLPSDRFSAERTGGSVSTLTIQRTQQEDSAVYLCASSQEGLNTGELFFGEGSRLTVL.

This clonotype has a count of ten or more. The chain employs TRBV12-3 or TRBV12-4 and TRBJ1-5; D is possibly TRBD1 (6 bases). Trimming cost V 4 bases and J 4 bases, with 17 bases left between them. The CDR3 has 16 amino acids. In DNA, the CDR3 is TGTGCCAGCAGTTCTGGGGGCGGACGGGGAAATCAGCCCCAGCATTTT. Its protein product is CASSSGGGRGNQPQHF.

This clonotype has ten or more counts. The CDR3 nucleotides read TGCGCCAGCAGCTTCTCCCGGACGGCCGGGGAGCTGTTTTTT. This sequence encodes CASSFSRTAGELFF. V is TRBV5-1 and J is TRBJ2-2; no clear D gene. Germline V gives CDR1 SGHRS, CDR2 YFSETQ. CDR3 length: 14 residues. With 2 bases removed from V and 6 bases from J, the gap between germline ends came to 11 bases.

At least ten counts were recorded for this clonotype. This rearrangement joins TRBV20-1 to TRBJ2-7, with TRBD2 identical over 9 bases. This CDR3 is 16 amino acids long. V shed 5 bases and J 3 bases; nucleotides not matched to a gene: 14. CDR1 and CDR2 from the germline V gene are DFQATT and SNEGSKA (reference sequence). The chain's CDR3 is CSARRGREGLDYEQYF. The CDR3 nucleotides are TGCAGTGCTCGCCGGGGGCGGGAGGGCCTAGACTACGAGCAGTACTTC.

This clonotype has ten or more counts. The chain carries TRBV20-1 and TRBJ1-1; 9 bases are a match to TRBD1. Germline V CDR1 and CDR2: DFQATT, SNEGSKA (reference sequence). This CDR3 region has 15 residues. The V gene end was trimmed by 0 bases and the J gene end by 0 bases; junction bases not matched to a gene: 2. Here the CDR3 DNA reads TGCAGTGCTAGAGAACAGGGGGCGATGAACACTGAAGCTTTCTTT. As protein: CSAREQGAMNTEAFF.

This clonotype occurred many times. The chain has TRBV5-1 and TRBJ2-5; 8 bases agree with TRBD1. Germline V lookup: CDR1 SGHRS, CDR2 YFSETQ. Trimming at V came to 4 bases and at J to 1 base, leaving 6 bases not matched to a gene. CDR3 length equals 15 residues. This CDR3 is CASSRRQGLQETQYF. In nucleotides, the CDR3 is TGCGCCAGCAGCAGAAGACAGGGGCTCCAAGAGACCCAGTACTTC.

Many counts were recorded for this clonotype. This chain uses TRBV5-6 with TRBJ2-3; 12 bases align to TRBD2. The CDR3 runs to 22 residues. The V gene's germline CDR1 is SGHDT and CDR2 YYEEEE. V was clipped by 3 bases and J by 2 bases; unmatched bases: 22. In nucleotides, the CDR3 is TGTGCCAGCAGCTCATTCCTAGAGCCACTAGCGGGGGGAGATAAATACACAGATACGCAGTATTTT. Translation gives CASSSFLEPLAGGDKYTDTQYF.

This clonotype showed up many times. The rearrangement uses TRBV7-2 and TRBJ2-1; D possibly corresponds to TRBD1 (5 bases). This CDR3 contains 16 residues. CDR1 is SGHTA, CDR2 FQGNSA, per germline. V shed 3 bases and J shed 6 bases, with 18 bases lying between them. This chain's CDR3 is CASSFGAAYVSNEQFF. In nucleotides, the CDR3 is TGTGCCAGCAGCTTTGGGGCCGCGTACGTCTCCAATGAGCAGTTCTTC.